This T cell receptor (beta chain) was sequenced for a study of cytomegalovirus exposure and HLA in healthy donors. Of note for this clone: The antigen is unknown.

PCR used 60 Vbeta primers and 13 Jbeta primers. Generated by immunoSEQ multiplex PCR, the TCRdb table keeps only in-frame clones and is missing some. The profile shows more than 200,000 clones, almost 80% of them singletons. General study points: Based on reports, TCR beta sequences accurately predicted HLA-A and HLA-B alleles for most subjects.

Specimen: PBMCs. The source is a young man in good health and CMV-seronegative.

CDR3 sequence (DNA): TGTGCCAGCAGCTCAGACAGGGGAAGCACAGATACGCAGTATTTT. Its translation: CASSSDRGSTDTQYF. The rearrangement joins TRBV7-2 to TRBJ2-3, with 8 bases identical to TRBD1. The CDR3 loop spans 15 amino acids. With V trimmed by 4 bases and J by 0 bases, 3 bases remained unmatched. Germline V gene sequence: CDR1 SGHTA, CDR2 FQGNSA.